A single sample is the source of the 23 T cell receptor beta chains below, sequenced in a study of neurological immune-mediated disorders. Time point denoted: longitudinal time-point 2. From the 5' RACE reads, TCRdb called clonotypes with MiXCR, one entry per CDR3 protein. This repertoire shows 81,000 or so distinct CDR3 sequences, approximately 13% found once; its top ten account for roughly 5%. Sequencing input: PBMCs. All receptors come from a female donor with HTLV-1-associated myelopathy (HAM/TSP).

This clonotype was seen ten or more times. The V and J genes are TRBV20-1 and TRBJ2-7; D might be TRBD1 (6 bases). This CDR3 is built from 11 residues. In germline, CDR1 is DFQATT, CDR2 SNEGSKA (reference sequence). Trimming took off 6 bases at V and 4 bases at J, with 10 bases between the two ends. The CDR3 is CSAGQMYEQYF. CDR3 nucleotide sequence: TGCAGTGCGGGACAAATGTACGAGCAGTACTTC.

This clonotype has a count of ten or more. The V gene is TRBV2, the J gene TRBJ2-1, with D possibly being TRBD2 (6 bases). The CDR3 has 14 residues. Deletions cut 7 bases from V and 8 bases from J, with 18 bases between. Per germline, CDR1 SNHLY and CDR2 FYNNEI. The DNA of the CDR3 is TGTGCCAGCATGGGGGGACCCAGCGGCTATGAGCAGTTCTTC. It encodes CASMGGPSGYEQFF.

The chain carries TRBV20-1 and TRBJ1-1, with D unclear. The CDR3 loop spans 14 amino acids. The germline V gene has CDR1 DFQATT and CDR2 SNEGSKA (reference sequence). V was clipped by 0 bases and J by 4 bases, with 12 bases between them. CDR3 in DNA: TGCAGTGCTAGAGAGGGCGGTGTCTGCACTGAAGCTTTCTTT. Its translation is CSAREGGVCTEAFF.

This clonotype has ten or more counts. This chain connects TRBV5-6 to TRBJ2-4, with 11 nucleotides matching TRBD2. Germline loops: CDR1 SGHDT, CDR2 YYEEEE. The ends lost 4 bases at V and 8 bases at J; junction bases unmatched: 5. The CDR3 length is 14 residues. The CDR3 DNA sequence: TGTGCCAGCAGCCTGGGGGGACTAGCGGACATTCAGTACTTC. Translated: CASSLGGLADIQYF. The variable domain in full, completed from reference TRBV5-6 and TRBJ2-4, reads DAGVTQSPTHLIKTRGQQVTLRCSPKSGHDTVSWYQQALGQGPQFIFQYYEEEERQRGNFPDRFSGHQFPNYSSELNVNALLLGDSALYLCASSLGGLADIQYFGAGTRLSVL.

In regard to this clonotype: Compared with germline, one end of the junction differs, possibly owing to a read error. The genes are TRBV12-3 or TRBV12-4 and TRBJ2-3; TRBD2 agrees at 11 bases. The CDR3 is 17 residues long. The CDR3, as DNA: TGTGCCAACAGTTTAGGATTAGCGGGGGGGCGAGGAGATACGCAGTATTTT. It yields the protein CANSLGLAGGRGDTQYF.

This clonotype was observed many times. The chain has TRBV12-3 or TRBV12-4 and TRBJ1-2; the D is unclear. This CDR3 region has 12 residues. Trimming stripped 6 bases from V and 5 bases from J, with 10 bases between. CDR3 region: CASSSGFYGYTF. CDR3 DNA: TGTGCCAGCAGCTCGGGGTTTTATGGCTACACCTTC.

This clonotype was counted at least ten times. The chain uses TRBV4-1 and TRBJ2-5; 11 nucleotides agree with TRBD2. The J segment lost 5 bases and the V segment lost 3 bases, leaving 5 bases of the junction unmatched. The CDR3 totals 15 residues. Looked up from germline, CDR1 is MGHRA and CDR2 is YSYEKL. The CDR3 is CASSHLTSGDETQYF. CDR3 bases: TGCGCCAGCAGCCACTTGACTAGCGGGGATGAGACCCAGTACTTC.

This clonotype has at least ten counts. The chain employs TRBV5-8 and TRBJ2-6; D gene unclear. The CDR3 extends over 17 amino acids. CDR1 and CDR2 from the germline V gene are SGHTS and YDEGEE. The ends were cut back, 1 base at V and 0 bases at J, with 11 bases in the middle. The CDR3 is CASSLTTAVSGANVLTF. The DNA for the CDR3 is TGTGCCAGCAGCTTGACTACAGCAGTCTCTGGGGCCAACGTCCTGACTTTC.

This clonotype was seen many times. The chain recombines TRBV4-3 with TRBJ2-7, with 13 positions matching TRBD2. The CDR3 is 16 amino acids. The J segment lost 4 bases and the V segment lost 2 bases, leaving 5 bases of the junction unmatched. Germline CDR1 and CDR2: LGHNA and YSLEER. The CDR3 loop is CASSQILAGGPYEQYF. In nucleotides, the CDR3 is TGCGCCAGCAGCCAAATACTAGCGGGGGGGCCTTACGAGCAGTACTTC.

The rearrangement joins TRBV27 to TRBJ2-7; 15 bases line up with TRBD2. The CDR3 runs to 17 residues. Per the germline V gene, CDR1 is MNHEY and CDR2 is SMNVEV (reference sequence). V lost 3 bases, J lost 5 bases, and 8 bases stayed unmatched. The CDR3 DNA reads TGTGCCAGCAGTTTCCTCGGACTAGCGGGGGGGAACCACGAGCAGTACTTC. This codes for CASSFLGLAGGNHEQYF.

This clonotype was recorded many times. The chain is built from TRBV5-5 and TRBJ1-4; possibly TRBD1 for D (5 bases). Germline CDR1 reads SGHKS; CDR2 reads YYEKEE (reference sequence). Trimming took 3 bases from V and 5 from J, leaving 14 bases between them. CDR3 length equals 15 residues. CDR3: CASSSNMWGNEKLFF. CDR3 bases: TGTGCCAGCAGCTCTAACATGTGGGGGAATGAAAAACTGTTTTTT.

This clonotype has a count of ten or more. This chain joins TRBV15 and TRBJ1-5; D uncertain. This CDR3 is built from 13 residues. V dropped 1 base and J dropped 4 bases, with 5 bases sitting between them. From germline, CDR1 is LNHNV and CDR2 YYDKDF (reference sequence). CDR3 protein: CATSRANNQPQHF. CDR3 DNA sequence: TGTGCCACCAGCAGAGCTAATAATCAGCCCCAGCATTTT.

This clonotype came up many times. V usage is TRBV5-1 and J usage is TRBJ2-2; D remains unclear. The CDR3 runs 17 residues. Germline V gives CDR1 SGHRS, CDR2 YFSETQ. V lost 0 bases and J 0 bases, leaving 12 bases between the germline ends. The CDR3 DNA sequence: TGCGCCAGCAGCTTGGAATATTCGGCTACGAACACCGGGGAGCTGTTTTTT. Amino acids: CASSLEYSATNTGELFF.

At least ten counts were recorded for this clonotype. The chain employs TRBV21-1 and TRBJ1-6; no DNA check was done on the table's D call, TRBD1. TRBV21-1 constitutes a pseudogene. The CDR3 loop spans 16 amino acids. The CDR3 nucleotides read TGTGCCAGCAGCAAAGCGCTCAGGGGGGTAAAATCACCCCTCCACTTT. As protein: CASSKALRGVKSPLHF.

The sample holds many counts of this clonotype. The gene calls are TRBV10-3 and TRBJ2-3, with TRBD2 matching 7 bases. Trimming at V came to 10 bases and at J to 0 bases, leaving 7 bases not matched to a gene. Germline CDR1 reads ENHRY; CDR2 reads SYGVKD. The CDR3 runs 14 residues. CDR3 protein: CATATSSSTDTQYF. The CDR3, as DNA: TGTGCCACCGCGACTAGCTCTAGCACAGATACGCAGTATTTT.

There are many counts of this clonotype. The J gene is TRBJ2-1, the V gene TRBV6-5; 10 nucleotides align to TRBD2. CDR3 length: 17 residues. V trimming: 4 bases; J trimming: 3 bases; junction bases outside the gene matches: 9. Germline assignment: CDR1 MNHEY and CDR2 SVGAGI. This CDR3 is CASSSLGLAEFYNEQFF. The CDR3 DNA is TGTGCCAGCAGTTCCTTAGGACTAGCGGAATTCTACAATGAGCAGTTCTTC.

The J gene is TRBJ2-1, the V gene TRBV20-1, with 7 positions matching TRBD1. This CDR3 has 15 residues. CDR1 is DFQATT and CDR2 is SNEGSKA in the germline V gene (reference sequence). V lost 3 bases, J lost 4 bases, and 9 bases stayed unmatched. Written as DNA, the CDR3 is TGCAGTGCTAGGCCCGTTCCGGGACAGTACAATGAGCAGTTCTTC. As protein: CSARPVPGQYNEQFF.

This clonotype occurred many times. V usage is TRBV12-3 or TRBV12-4 and J usage is TRBJ2-1; 7 bases align to TRBD1. The CDR3 is made up of 13 amino acids. The V segment lost 7 bases and the J segment 8 bases; nucleotides outside the gene matches: 8. CDR3 bases: TGTGCCAGCAAATTTAGGGGGCGGGATGAGCAGTTCTTC. The encoded protein is CASKFRGRDEQFF.

This clonotype was detected many times. The V gene is TRBV7-8, the J gene TRBJ2-2; D is unresolved. CDR3 length: 12 amino acids. V lost 6 bases and J 6 bases, leaving 8 bases between the germline ends. Germline V gene data show CDR1 as SGHVS and CDR2 as FQNEAQ. The CDR3 sequence: CASSEASGELFF. CDR3 DNA: TGTGCCAGCAGTGAGGCGTCCGGGGAGCTGTTTTTT.

This clonotype was observed many times. This chain uses TRBV20-1 with TRBJ2-5; the match to TRBD2 covers 7 bases. CDR3 length: 14 residues. Germline-derived CDR1 and CDR2 are DFQATT and SNEGSKA (reference sequence). V lost 3 bases to trimming and J lost 5 bases; unmatched junction nucleotides: 9. In DNA, the CDR3 is TGCAGTGCTAGGGGGGGGGGGAGTCGGGAGACCCAGTACTTC. Translated: CSARGGGSRETQYF.

This clonotype was seen many times. V is TRBV6-5 and J is TRBJ2-3, with 8 bases lining up with TRBD2. V was pared by 5 bases and J by 6 bases, with 22 bases of the junction left unmatched. The CDR3 length is 19 residues. Germline CDR1 and CDR2: MNHEY and SVGAGI. The DNA of the CDR3 is TGTGCCAGCAGTCCACGGGGAGCGGGGGAGGAACCGACTCAGGATACGCAGTATTTT. Translating it yields CASSPRGAGEEPTQDTQYF.

This sequence joins TRBV2 and TRBJ2-2; maybe TRBD1 (5 bases). The V gene lost 4 bases and the J gene lost 0 bases, with 9 bases spanning the gap. Germline CDR1 SNHLY, CDR2 FYNNEI. This CDR3 spans 15 amino acids. The CDR3 loop reads CASSGRASNTGELFF. The CDR3 bases are TGTGCCAGCAGTGGCAGGGCCTCGAACACCGGGGAGCTGTTTTTT.

This clonotype has a handful of counts. The rearrangement joins TRBV7-9 to TRBJ2-5; no reliable D call. This CDR3 contains 14 residues. The germline V and J ends were trimmed by 5 bases and 5 bases, with 15 bases remaining between them. The germline V gene has CDR1 SEHNR and CDR2 FQNEAQ (reference sequence). CDR3 protein: CASSPLGGLETQYF. The CDR3 nucleotides are TGTGCCAGCAGCCCGTTAGGCGGTCTGGAGACCCAGTACTTC.